This entry concerns a single T cell receptor (beta chain). Its antigen has not been determined. Given a much more abundant clone one base away, this may be a read error. This sample is drawn from a study of response to subunit inactivated influenza vaccine (dated by TCRdb to 2017 to 2018). Looking at the study overall: Deep quantitative profiling of the T cell receptor repertoire was used in the study to follow responses to a trivalent subunit inactivated influenza vaccine.

General conclusions and limits of the study: The authors suggested that each seasonal influenza vaccination may recruit only a limited number of new T cells.

The library was generated by RT-PCR. TCRdb shows the sequencer as Illumina HiSeq 2500. TCRdb reanalyzed the raw reads on its own, using fastp at Q25 for trimming and MiXCR for clone calling, and kept in-frame beta chains. Duplicate CDR3 protein sequences are folded into a single record with the most common DNA and genes. The sample contains over 650,000 distinct CDR3 sequences, approximately 17% of them found a single time. The top ten clonotypes cover about a tenth of the sample. From the cysteine through the phenylalanine, the CDR3 covers 14 amino acids. The read is trimmed to its CDR3 DNA, 42 bases read in frame from base 1. V and J lose 5 bases and 0 bases, and a span of 8 bases separates them.

The source is a man in his fifties who received an inactivated influenza vaccine. Donor details come from another sample of the same person, matched by shared clones. The source material was PBMCs from blood, sampled 5 days after vaccination. The V gene is TRBV12-3 or TRBV12-4 and the J gene is TRBJ1-5; the D gene identity is not certain. The CDR3 region has the sequence CASSANVSNQPQHF. The sequenced DNA: TGTGCCAGCAGTGCCAACGTTAGCAATCAGCCCCAGCATTTT.